This T cell receptor (beta chain) was obtained from a study of blood T cell repertoires in COVID-19. Study summary: The United States, Italy and Spain were the sources of the acute and convalescent COVID-19 samples.

Those enrolled, adults aged 18 to 89 years, came from about two dozen US areas. Recovered participants had two consecutive negative NP/OP PCR tests, healthcare professional clearance, or symptom resolution. Trimming at V came to 2 bases and at J to 6 bases, leaving 7 bases not matched to a gene. In germline, CDR1 is KGHSH, CDR2 LQKENI. The CDR3 totals 17 residues. A single count supports this clone. Original processing notes: By means of reference gene primer amplification, nucleated cell counts were estimated. Sequencing used immunoSEQ multiplex PCR; TCRdb keeps in-frame clones, though not all of them. V and J calls and clone size are copied from that table; D and trimming were computed from the DNA. The sample has about 160,000 clones; 88% are singletons.

This receptor was taken from a woman between 50 and 59 years old who had recovered from COVID-19. Specimen: PBMCs or T cells enriched from blood (not recorded which). The chain combines TRBV18 with TRBJ2-3; 14 positions agree with TRBD2. The CDR3 region is CASSPAGLAGGQDTQYF. CDR3 nucleotides: TGTGCCAGCTCACCAGCAGGACTAGCGGGGGGCCAGGATACGCAGTATTTT.